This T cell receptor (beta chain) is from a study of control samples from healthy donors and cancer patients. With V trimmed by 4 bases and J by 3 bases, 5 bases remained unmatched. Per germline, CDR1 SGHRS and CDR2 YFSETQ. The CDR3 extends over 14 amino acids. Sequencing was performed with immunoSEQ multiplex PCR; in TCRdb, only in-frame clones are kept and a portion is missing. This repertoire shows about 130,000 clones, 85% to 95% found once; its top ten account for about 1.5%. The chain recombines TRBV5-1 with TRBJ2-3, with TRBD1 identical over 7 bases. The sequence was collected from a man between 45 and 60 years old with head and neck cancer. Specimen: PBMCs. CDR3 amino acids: CASSPETGTDTQYF. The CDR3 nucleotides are TGCGCCAGCAGCCCCGAGACAGGGACAGATACGCAGTATTTT.